A selection of T cell receptor beta chains follows, all from one sample in a study of cytomegalovirus exposure and HLA in healthy donors. The repertoire was sequenced with immunoSEQ multiplex PCR; TCRdb's copy has only in-frame clones and lacks some. The table lists roughly 200,000 clones, 60% to 85% of them singletons, with under 2% in the top ten. Sequences were obtained from PBMCs. These receptors originate from a girl aged 10 to 17 in good health and CMV-seropositive. The CDR3 runs from the conserved cysteine through the conserved F or W. The D gene is left open where the match is weak. For some rows the clone size is stated as once, few or many, or as a class when expanded; others skip it.

v_call	d_call	clone_size	j_call	cdr3_nt	cdr3_aa
TRBV10-3	.	.	TRBJ2-7	TGTGCCATCAGTGAGTTCACAGGTGACTCCTACGAGCAGTACTTC	CAISEFTGDSYEQYF
TRBV11-2	.	.	TRBJ1-1	TGTGCCAGCAGCGAAACAGGGAGCACTGAAGCTTTCTTT	CASSETGSTEAFF
TRBV30	TRBD1	.	TRBJ2-2	TGTGCCTGGACACCTCGGACAGGGCCCACCGGGGAGCTGTTTTTT	CAWTPRTGPTGELFF
TRBV5-1	TRBD1	.	TRBJ2-1	TGCGCCAGCTCCCCGGGACAGGGGGCTAATGAGCAGTTCTTC	CASSPGQGANEQFF
TRBV14	.	.	TRBJ2-7	TGTGCCAGCAGCCAAGTCCCGGTATACGAGCAGTACTTC	CASSQVPVYEQYF
TRBV9	TRBD1	.	TRBJ1-2	TGTGCCAGCAGCCAGGACAGGGACTATGGCTACACCTTC	CASSQDRDYGYTF
TRBV7-6	TRBD2	.	TRBJ2-3	TGTGCCAGCAGCAAACTAGCGGGGGGCACTAACACAGATACGCAGTATTTT	CASSKLAGGTNTDTQYF
TRBV21-1	.	.	TRBJ2-5	TGTGCCAGCAGCAAGGGGAAGGGACAGGGGGCCCTCGGGACTAGCGGAGGCGAGACCCAGTACTTC	CASSKGKGQGALGTSGGETQYF
TRBV11-3	TRBD2	.	TRBJ2-1	TGTGCCAGCCTAGCGGAGGGTAGAGAGCAGTTCTTC	CASLAEGREQFF
TRBV6-6	.	.	TRBJ1-1	TGTGCCAGCAGTTCGGGACAGAACACTGAAGCTTTCTTT	CASSSGQNTEAFF
TRBV10-3	.	.	TRBJ2-2	TGTGCCATCAGTGACAGGGGGGCAGCTGAGGGGGAGCTGTTTTTT	CAISDRGAAEGELFF
TRBV30	.	.	TRBJ2-5	TGTGCCTGGAGTGTGGGAGAGACAGGCGGTAAAGAGACCCAGTACTTC	CAWSVGETGGKETQYF
TRBV10-3	TRBD1	.	TRBJ2-1	TGTGCCATCAGTAATCTGGGACAGGGGCAGGATGAGCAGTTCTTC	CAISNLGQGQDEQFF
TRBV5-5	.	.	TRBJ2-2	TGTGCCAGCAGCGGAATAGCGGACACCGGGGAGCTGTTTTTT	CASSGIADTGELFF
TRBV5-6	.	.	TRBJ2-5	TGTGCCAGCAGCTTGGTGGCAGGGGGGAAAGAGACCCAGTACTTC	CASSLVAGGKETQYF
TRBV6-1	.	few	TRBJ1-5	TGTGCCAGCAGCGACTGGACAGAGAATCAGCCCCAGCATTTT	CASSDWTENQPQHF
TRBV18	.	.	TRBJ1-2	TGTGCCAGCTCACGAACCTCATATGTGGGGAGCTATGGCTACACCTTC	CASSRTSYVGSYGYTF
TRBV29-1	.	.	TRBJ1-2	TGCAGCGTTGAAAAGGGGCAGGGCTATGGCTACACCTTC	CSVEKGQGYGYTF
TRBV4-3	TRBD1	.	TRBJ1-2	TGCGCCAGCAGCCACGGACAGGGGATTTTCTATGGCTACACCTTC	CASSHGQGIFYGYTF
TRBV6-5	.	.	TRBJ2-2	TGTGCCAGCAGTTATTTCGCGAACACCGGGGAGCTGTTTTTT	CASSYFANTGELFF
TRBV7-6	TRBD2	few	TRBJ2-7	TGTGCCAGCAGCTTAAGCCCGCTAGCGGGGGGGGGCGAGCAGTACTTC	CASSLSPLAGGGEQYF
TRBV14	TRBD2	.	TRBJ2-3	TGTGCCAGCAGCCAAGGGGGAGGGAAAGTCGCGCAGTATTTT	CASSQGGGKVAQYF
TRBV30	TRBD1	.	TRBJ1-1	TGTGCCTGGAGTGTCCCGGGACAGAGTGAAGCTTTCTTT	CAWSVPGQSEAFF
TRBV6-5	TRBD2	few	TRBJ2-7	TGTGCCAGCAGTTACGGGACTAGCAGGGACGAGCAGTACTTC	CASSYGTSRDEQYF
TRBV2	TRBD2	.	TRBJ2-4	TGTGCCAGCAGCCGGGGACTAGGCGGCGTTTTCAAAAACATTCAGTACTTC	CASSRGLGGVFKNIQYF
TRBV19	.	.	TRBJ1-1	TGTGCCAGTAGTCGGGGTCAAATGAACACTGAAGCTTTCTTT	CASSRGQMNTEAFF
TRBV6-1	TRBD1	.	TRBJ1-5	TGTGCCACCCAGGCTCAACAGGGGGCACATCAGCCCCAGCATTTT	CATQAQQGAHQPQHF
TRBV19	.	.	TRBJ2-1	TGTGCCAGTAGACCCCCCCGGACTCTCTACAATGAGCAGTTCTTC	CASRPPRTLYNEQFF
TRBV7-7	TRBD2	.	TRBJ2-5	TGTGCCAGCAGCTTATCCGGGGGGGTAGAGACCCAGTACTTC	CASSLSGGVETQYF
TRBV5-1	.	.	TRBJ2-2	TGCGCCAGCAATCCCGAGGGGAACACCGGGGAGCTGTTTTTT	CASNPEGNTGELFF
TRBV10-3	TRBD2	.	TRBJ2-1	TGTGCCATCAGCCCGAACCTAGCGGGGGGGGGAGCTGGTGAGCAGTTCTTC	CAISPNLAGGGAGEQFF
TRBV19	.	.	TRBJ2-2	TGTGCCAGTCGGGTTTTGGCCGGGGAGCTGTTTTTT	CASRVLAGELFF
TRBV27	.	.	TRBJ1-5	TGTGCCGTGGGGCAGGGGCGCTCTGGCAATCAGCCCCAGCATTTT	CAVGQGRSGNQPQHF